A selection of T cell receptor beta chains follows, all from one sample in a study of T-cell memory formation after mild COVID-19. One entry per CDR3 protein results from TCRdb running MiXCR on the 5' RACE reads. The table has 200,000 to 300,000 distinct CDR3 sequences, over 15% seen once; the top ten hold under 2.5%. Sequenced material: PBMCs or a T cell subset sorted from them (not recorded which). Receptors were obtained from an adult woman who had mild COVID-19 (a few samples of this study predate the infection). Cell type and time point are not known. Both conserved end residues are part of each CDR3. A D gene is named only where the DNA matches it firmly. Clone size is stated in some rows and not others, as once, few, many or a class when expanded.

d_gene: .
v_gene: TRBV7-9
abundance: .
j_gene: TRBJ1-4
CDR3nt: TGTGCCAGCAGCCGCACTGGGTTGACTAATGAAAAACTGTTTTTT
CDR3aa: CASSRTGLTNEKLFF

d_gene: .
v_gene: TRBV20-1
abundance: .
j_gene: TRBJ2-5
CDR3nt: TGCAGTGCTAGTAGCGGTGGCCAAGAGACCCAGTACTTC
CDR3aa: CSASSGGQETQYF

d_gene: .
v_gene: TRBV29-1
abundance: .
j_gene: TRBJ2-3
CDR3nt: TGCAGCGTTGACCCTCAGACTCCGGGCCAACAAGGGGGGGCAGATACGCAGTATTTT
CDR3aa: CSVDPQTPGQQGGADTQYF

d_gene: TRBD2
v_gene: TRBV10-3
abundance: .
j_gene: TRBJ2-2
CDR3nt: TGTGCCATCAGGGAGACTAGCGCCGGCACCGGGGAGCTGTTTTTT
CDR3aa: CAIRETSAGTGELFF

d_gene: TRBD1
v_gene: TRBV12-3/TRBV12-4
abundance: few
j_gene: TRBJ2-1
CDR3nt: TGTGCCAGCAGCTTGACAGGGGGACACAATGAGCAGTTCTTC
CDR3aa: CASSLTGGHNEQFF

d_gene: .
v_gene: TRBV4-1
abundance: .
j_gene: TRBJ2-1
CDR3nt: TGCGCCAGCAGCCAAGACGGTTATGGCAGGGGCTACAATGAGCAGTTCTTC
CDR3aa: CASSQDGYGRGYNEQFF

d_gene: .
v_gene: TRBV24-1
abundance: .
j_gene: TRBJ1-2
CDR3nt: TGTGCCACCAGTGAGGAACTAAACTATGGCTACACCTTC
CDR3aa: CATSEELNYGYTF

d_gene: .
v_gene: TRBV29-1
abundance: .
j_gene: TRBJ1-2
CDR3nt: TGCAGCGTTGAGTACCGTAGACAATCTAACTATGGCTACACCTTC
CDR3aa: CSVEYRRQSNYGYTF

d_gene: .
v_gene: TRBV12-3/TRBV12-4
abundance: many
j_gene: TRBJ2-1
CDR3nt: TGTGCCAGCAGTCTTCCGGGCCTAGCCCGGGAGCAGTTCTTC
CDR3aa: CASSLPGLAREQFF

d_gene: .
v_gene: TRBV29-1
abundance: .
j_gene: TRBJ1-2
CDR3nt: TGCAGCGTTGCAACAGGGTCAGACTATGGCTACACCTTC
CDR3aa: CSVATGSDYGYTF

d_gene: .
v_gene: TRBV27
abundance: many
j_gene: TRBJ2-3
CDR3nt: TGTGCCAGCAGCCCCGGACAGTGGAGCACAGATACGCAGTATTTT
CDR3aa: CASSPGQWSTDTQYF

d_gene: TRBD2
v_gene: TRBV7-2
abundance: few
j_gene: TRBJ2-5
CDR3nt: TGTGCCAGCAGCTCCGGACTAGCGGGCACCCAAGAGACCCAGTACTTC
CDR3aa: CASSSGLAGTQETQYF

d_gene: .
v_gene: TRBV5-1
abundance: .
j_gene: TRBJ2-2
CDR3nt: TGCGCCAGCAGCTTGGCCATAGTAGGGATGGGCACCGGGGAGCTGTTTTTT
CDR3aa: CASSLAIVGMGTGELFF

d_gene: .
v_gene: TRBV7-9
abundance: few
j_gene: TRBJ1-6
CDR3nt: TGTGCCAGCAGCTTTTTACTTGGGGGGCAGAATTCACCCCTCCACTTT
CDR3aa: CASSFLLGGQNSPLHF

d_gene: TRBD1
v_gene: TRBV5-1
abundance: medium-sized
j_gene: TRBJ1-2
CDR3nt: TGCGCCAGCAGCTTCGACAGGGGAGAGATCTATGGCTACACCTTC
CDR3aa: CASSFDRGEIYGYTF

d_gene: .
v_gene: TRBV12-3/TRBV12-4
abundance: few
j_gene: TRBJ1-5
CDR3nt: TGTGCCAGCAGTTCGGCCGGGGGGCAGCCCCAGCATTTT
CDR3aa: CASSSAGGQPQHF

d_gene: .
v_gene: TRBV6-5
abundance: few
j_gene: TRBJ1-2
CDR3nt: TGTGCCAGCAGATTACTGGTCGACTTCCCTTCGGGCTACACCTTC
CDR3aa: CASRLLVDFPSGYTF